This T cell receptor beta chain was retrieved from a study of beta chain features in type 1 diabetes. The authors reverse transcribed all of the isolated RNA, so sequencing captured expressed TCRB transcripts. The repertoire was sequenced with immunoSEQ multiplex PCR; TCRdb's copy has only in-frame clones and lacks some. The table includes about 210,000 clones, 9.5% to 13% detected once. The CDR3 runs to 11 residues. In germline, CDR1 is SGHAT, CDR2 FQNNGV. V dropped 7 bases and J dropped 4 bases, with 7 bases sitting between them. The sequencing sample was made of central memory CD4+ T cells from blood. The rearrangement links TRBV11-2 to TRBJ2-5; D is unresolved. The sequence was collected from a man in his late teens or twenties in good health. CDR3 sequence (DNA): TGTGCCAGCACCCAGGCAGAGACCCAGTACTTC. Translated, it gives CASTQAETQYF.